This TCR beta chain was recovered during a study of blood T cell repertoires in COVID-19. Study as a whole: Specimens from acute and convalescent COVID-19 originated in the United States, Italy and Spain. In each case, the material was cDNA or gDNA derived from T cells, B-cell-depleted T cells, or PBMCs.

Under the authors' procedure: For nucleated cells, counts were estimated from reference gene primer amplification. This table comes from immunoSEQ multiplex PCR, and its TCRdb copy is limited to in-frame clones, with some not included. V and J calls and clone size are copied from that table; D and trimming were computed from the DNA. Here the sample spans over 50,000 clones, 75% to 90% being singletons. Germline trimming cut 6 bases from V and 0 bases from J; bases unmatched to any gene: 18. The CDR3 has 19 residues. CDR1 is MNHEY and CDR2 is SMNVEV in the germline V gene (reference sequence). The source of this sequence is a human donor in a cohort sampled during active COVID-19. The chain is built from TRBV27 and TRBJ1-1, with 8 bases fitting TRBD1. Sequencing was carried out using peripheral blood. CDR3 sequence: CASRPNVRQGRIMNTEAFF. The DNA of the CDR3 is TGTGCCAGCAGACCTAATGTAAGACAGGGGAGGATAATGAACACTGAAGCTTTCTTT.